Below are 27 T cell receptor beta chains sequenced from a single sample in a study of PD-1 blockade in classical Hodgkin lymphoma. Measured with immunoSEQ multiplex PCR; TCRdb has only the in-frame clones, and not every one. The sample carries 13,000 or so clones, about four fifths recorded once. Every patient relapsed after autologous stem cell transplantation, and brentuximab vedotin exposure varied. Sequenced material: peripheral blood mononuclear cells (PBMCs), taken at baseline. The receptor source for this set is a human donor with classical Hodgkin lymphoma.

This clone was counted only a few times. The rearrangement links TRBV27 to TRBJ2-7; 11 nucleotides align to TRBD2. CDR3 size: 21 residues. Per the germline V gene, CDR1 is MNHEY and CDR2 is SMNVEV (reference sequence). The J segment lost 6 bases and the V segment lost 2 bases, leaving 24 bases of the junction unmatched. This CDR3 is CASSLRALWASGRQVPSEQYF. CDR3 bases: TGTGCCAGCAGTTTACGAGCGTTGTGGGCTAGCGGGAGGCAGGTTCCTAGCGAGCAGTACTTC.

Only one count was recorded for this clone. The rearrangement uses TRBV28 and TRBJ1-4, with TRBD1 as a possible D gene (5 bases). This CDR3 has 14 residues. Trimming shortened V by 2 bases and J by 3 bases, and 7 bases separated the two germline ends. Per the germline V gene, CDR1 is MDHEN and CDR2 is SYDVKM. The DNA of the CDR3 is TGTGCCAGCAGTTTAAGGGGTGCTAATGAAAAACTGTTTTTT. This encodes CASSLRGANEKLFF.

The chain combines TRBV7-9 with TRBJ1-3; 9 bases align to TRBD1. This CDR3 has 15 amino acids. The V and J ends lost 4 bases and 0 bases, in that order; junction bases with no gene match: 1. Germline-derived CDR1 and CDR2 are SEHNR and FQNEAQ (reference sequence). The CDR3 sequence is CASSSTGGSGNTIYF. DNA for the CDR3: TGTGCCAGCAGCTCGACAGGGGGCTCTGGAAACACCATATATTTT. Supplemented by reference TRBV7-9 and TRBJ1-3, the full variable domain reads DTGVSQNPRHKITKRGQNVTFRCDPISEHNRLYWYRQTLGQGPEFLTYFQNEAQLEKSRLLSDRFSAERPKGSFSTLEIQRTEQGDSAMYLCASSSTGGSGNTIYFGEGSWLTVV.

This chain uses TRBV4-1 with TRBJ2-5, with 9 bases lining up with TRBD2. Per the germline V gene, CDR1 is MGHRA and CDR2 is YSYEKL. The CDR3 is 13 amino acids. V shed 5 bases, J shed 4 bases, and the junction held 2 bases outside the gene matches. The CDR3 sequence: CASSDSGRETQYF. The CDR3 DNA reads TGCGCCAGCAGCGATAGCGGGAGAGAGACCCAGTACTTC.

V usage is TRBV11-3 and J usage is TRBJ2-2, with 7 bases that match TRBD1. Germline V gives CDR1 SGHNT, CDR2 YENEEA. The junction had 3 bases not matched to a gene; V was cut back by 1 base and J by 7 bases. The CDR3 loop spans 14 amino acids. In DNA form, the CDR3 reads TGTGCCAGCAGCTTAGCGACAGGGATCGGGGAGCTGTTTTTT. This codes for CASSLATGIGELFF.

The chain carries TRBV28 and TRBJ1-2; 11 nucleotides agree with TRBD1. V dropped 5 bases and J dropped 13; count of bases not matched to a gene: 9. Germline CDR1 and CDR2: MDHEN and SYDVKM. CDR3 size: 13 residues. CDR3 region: CASSTRTGGFCTF. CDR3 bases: TGTGCCAGCAGTACTAGGACAGGGGGCTTTTGCACCTTC.

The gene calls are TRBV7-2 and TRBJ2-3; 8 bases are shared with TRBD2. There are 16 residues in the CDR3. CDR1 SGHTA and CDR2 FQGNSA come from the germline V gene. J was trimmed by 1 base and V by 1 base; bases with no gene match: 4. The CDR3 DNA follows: TGTGCCAGCAGCTTAGTTCGGCGGGAGGGCACAGATACGCAGTATTTT. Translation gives CASSLVRREGTDTQYF.

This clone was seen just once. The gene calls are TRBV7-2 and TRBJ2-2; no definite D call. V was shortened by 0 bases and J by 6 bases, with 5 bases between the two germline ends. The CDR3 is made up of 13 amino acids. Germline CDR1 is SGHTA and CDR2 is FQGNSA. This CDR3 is CASSLASAGELFF. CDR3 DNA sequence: TGTGCCAGCAGCTTAGCCTCGGCCGGGGAGCTGTTTTTT.

Here the CDR3 DNA reads TGTGCCAGCGGGACTAGTGAATCCTACGAGCAGTACTTC. This translates into CASGTSESYEQYF. V is TRBV6-6 and J is TRBJ2-5; 8 bases agree with TRBD2. The J call may not be correct, given that the DNA end is closer to TRBJ2-7. The V gene's germline CDR1 is MNHNY and CDR2 SVGAGI (reference sequence). The CDR3 extends over 13 amino acids.

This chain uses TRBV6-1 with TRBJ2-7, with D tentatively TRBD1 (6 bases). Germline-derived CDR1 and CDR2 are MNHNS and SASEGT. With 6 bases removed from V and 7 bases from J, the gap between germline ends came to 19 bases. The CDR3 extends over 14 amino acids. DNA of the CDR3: TGTGCCAGCAGGAAAGACACAGGGCGCCAGGAGCAGTACGTC. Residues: CASRKDTGRQEQYV.

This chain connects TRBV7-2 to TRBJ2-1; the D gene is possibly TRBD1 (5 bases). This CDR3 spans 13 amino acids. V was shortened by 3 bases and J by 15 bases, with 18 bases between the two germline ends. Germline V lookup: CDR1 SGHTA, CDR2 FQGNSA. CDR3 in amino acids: CASSFDSTPTPFF. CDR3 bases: TGTGCCAGCAGCTTCGACAGCACGCCAACCCCGTTCTTC.

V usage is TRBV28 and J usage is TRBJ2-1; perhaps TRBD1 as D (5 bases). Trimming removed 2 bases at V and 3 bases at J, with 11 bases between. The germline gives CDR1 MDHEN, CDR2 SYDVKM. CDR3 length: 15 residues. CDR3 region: CASSLGAAGYNEQFF. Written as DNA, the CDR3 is TGTGCCAGCAGTTTAGGGGCCGCTGGCTACAATGAGCAGTTCTTC.

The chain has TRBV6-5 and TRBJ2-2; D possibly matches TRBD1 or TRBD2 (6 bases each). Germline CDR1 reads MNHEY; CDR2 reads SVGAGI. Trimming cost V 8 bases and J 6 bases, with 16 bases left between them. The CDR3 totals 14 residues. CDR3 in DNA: TGTGCCAGCGGAAACCTTAGGGGGGCCGGGGAGCTGTTTTTT. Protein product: CASGNLRGAGELFF.

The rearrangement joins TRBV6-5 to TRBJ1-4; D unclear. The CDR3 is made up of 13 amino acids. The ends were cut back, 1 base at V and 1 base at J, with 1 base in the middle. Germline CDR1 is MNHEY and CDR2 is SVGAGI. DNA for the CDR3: TGTGCCAGCAGTTACTTAACTAATGAAAAACTGTTTTTT. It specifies CASSYLTNEKLFF.

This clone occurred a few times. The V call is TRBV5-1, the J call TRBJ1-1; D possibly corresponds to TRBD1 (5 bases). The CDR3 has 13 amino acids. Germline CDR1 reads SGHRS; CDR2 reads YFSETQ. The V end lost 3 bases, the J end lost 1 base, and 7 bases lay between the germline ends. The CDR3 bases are TGCGCCAGCAGCTCGGACAAGAACACTGAAGCTTTCTTT. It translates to CASSSDKNTEAFF. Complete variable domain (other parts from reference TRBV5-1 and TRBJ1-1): KAGVTQTPRYLIKTRGQQVTLSCSPISGHRSVSWYQQTPGQGLQFLFEYFSETQRNKGNFPGRFSGRQFSNSRSEMNVSTLELGDSALYLCASSSDKNTEAFFGQGTRLTVV.

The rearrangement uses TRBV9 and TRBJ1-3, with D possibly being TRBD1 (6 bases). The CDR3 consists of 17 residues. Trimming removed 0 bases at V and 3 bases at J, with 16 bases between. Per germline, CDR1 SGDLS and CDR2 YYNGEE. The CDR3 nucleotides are TGTGCCAGCAGCGTAGAGACTGGGACACGAGTTGGAAACACCATATATTTT. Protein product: CASSVETGTRVGNTIYF.

This CDR3 reads CASSVGKRGSPETQYF. The CDR3 DNA is TGTGCCAGCAGCGTAGGGAAGAGGGGATCTCCGGAGACCCAGTACTTC. J is TRBJ2-5 and V is TRBV9; D assignment may be TRBD1 or TRBD2 (5 bases each). Trimming stripped 0 bases from V and 5 bases from J, with 17 bases between. Germline V CDR1 and CDR2: SGDLS, YYNGEE. This CDR3 region has 16 residues.

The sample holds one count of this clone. CDR3 sequence (DNA): TGCGCCAGCAGCACCCGACAGGGCGGAAAACTGTTTTTT. Its protein is CASSTRQGGKLFF. This chain uses TRBV5-1 with TRBJ1-4; 7 nucleotides align to TRBD1. The CDR3 contains 13 residues. The V segment lost 4 bases and the J segment 10 bases; nucleotides outside the gene matches: 7. Germline V gives CDR1 SGHRS, CDR2 YFSETQ.

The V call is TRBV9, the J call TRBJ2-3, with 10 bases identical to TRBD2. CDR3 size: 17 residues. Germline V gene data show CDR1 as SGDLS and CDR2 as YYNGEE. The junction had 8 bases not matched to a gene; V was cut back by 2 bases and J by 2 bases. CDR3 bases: TGTGCCAGCAGCGTGACTAGCGGGCCAGGCCACACAGATACGCAGTATTTT. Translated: CASSVTSGPGHTDTQYF.

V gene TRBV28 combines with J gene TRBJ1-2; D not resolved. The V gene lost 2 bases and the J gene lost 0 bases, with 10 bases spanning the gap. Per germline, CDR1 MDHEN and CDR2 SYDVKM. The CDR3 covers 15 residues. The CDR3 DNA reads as TGTGCCAGCAGTTTAGTCTTGGGGACTAACTATGGCTACACCTTC. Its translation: CASSLVLGTNYGYTF.

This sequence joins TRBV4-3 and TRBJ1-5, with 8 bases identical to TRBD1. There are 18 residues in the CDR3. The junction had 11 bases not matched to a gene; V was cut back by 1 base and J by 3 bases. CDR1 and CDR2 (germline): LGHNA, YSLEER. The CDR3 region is CASSQVYHSDRDNQPQHF. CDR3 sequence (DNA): TGCGCCAGCAGCCAAGTATATCACTCGGACAGGGACAATCAGCCCCAGCATTTT.

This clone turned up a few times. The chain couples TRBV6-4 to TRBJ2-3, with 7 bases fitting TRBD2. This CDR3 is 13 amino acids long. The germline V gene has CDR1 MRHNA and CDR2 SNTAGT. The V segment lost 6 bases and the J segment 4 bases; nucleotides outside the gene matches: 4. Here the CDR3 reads CASSDTSADTQYF. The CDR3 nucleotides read TGTGCCAGCAGCGACACTAGCGCAGATACGCAGTATTTT.

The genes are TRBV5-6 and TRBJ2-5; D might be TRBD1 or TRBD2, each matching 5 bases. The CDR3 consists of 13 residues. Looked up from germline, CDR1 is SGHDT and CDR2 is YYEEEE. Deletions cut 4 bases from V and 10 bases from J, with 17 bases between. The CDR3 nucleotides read TGTGCCAGCAGCCCCGGGACCGCCCGGGGCCAGTACTTC. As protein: CASSPGTARGQYF.

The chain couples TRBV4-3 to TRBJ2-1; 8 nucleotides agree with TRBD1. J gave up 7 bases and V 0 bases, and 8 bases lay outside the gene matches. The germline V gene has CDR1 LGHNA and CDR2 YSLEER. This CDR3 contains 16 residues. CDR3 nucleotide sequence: TGCGCCAGCAGCCAAGATCCGGGACAGGTCTCAAATGAGCAGTTCTTC. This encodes CASSQDPGQVSNEQFF.

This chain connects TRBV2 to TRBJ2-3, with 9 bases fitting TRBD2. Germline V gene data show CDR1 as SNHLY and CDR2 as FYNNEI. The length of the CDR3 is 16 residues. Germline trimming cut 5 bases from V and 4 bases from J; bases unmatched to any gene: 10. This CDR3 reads CASSFSSGRGADTQYF. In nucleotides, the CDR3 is TGTGCCAGCAGTTTCAGTAGCGGGAGAGGCGCAGATACGCAGTATTTT.

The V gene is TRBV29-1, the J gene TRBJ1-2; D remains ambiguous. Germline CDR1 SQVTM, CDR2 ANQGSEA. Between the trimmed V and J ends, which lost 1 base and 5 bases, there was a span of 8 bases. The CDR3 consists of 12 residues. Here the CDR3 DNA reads TGCAGCGTTGAAGTCCGCTTTTATGGCTACACCTTC. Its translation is CSVEVRFYGYTF.

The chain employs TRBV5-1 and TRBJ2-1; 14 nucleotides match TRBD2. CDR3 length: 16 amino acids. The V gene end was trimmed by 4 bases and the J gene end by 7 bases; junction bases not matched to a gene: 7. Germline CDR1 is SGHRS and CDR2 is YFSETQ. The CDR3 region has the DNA TGCGCCAGCAGCAAAGGACTAGCGGGGGGAGCGAATGAGCAGTTCTTC. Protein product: CASSKGLAGGANEQFF.